A selection of T cell receptor beta chains follows, all from one sample in a study of CD8+ T cells in alopecia areata. The data were produced by immunoSEQ multiplex PCR, yet TCRdb's version contains in-frame clones alone and is incomplete. The repertoire consists of 180,000 or so clones, with roughly 63% occurring once and the leading ten covering roughly 17%. Sequenced here: CD4+ T cells sorted from blood, sampled at approximately week 60, from a patient treated with tofacitinib. Receptors originate from a human donor with alopecia areata. The CDR3 runs from the conserved cysteine through the conserved F or W. D genes are given only for firm matches. Size values are once, few and many counts, or a class for expanded clones, and some rows have none.

>TRBD1|TRBJ1-5|-|TRBV2
TGTGCCAGCAGCGCACAGGGCGCCCCCGGGACAGGGAATCAGCCCCAGCATTTT
CASSAQGAPGTGNQPQHF
>-|TRBJ1-2|few|TRBV7-2
TGTGCCAGCAGCATAAAGGGACGAAGCGATGGCTACACCTTC
CASSIKGRSDGYTF
>-|TRBJ2-3|few|TRBV4-2
TGTGCCAGCAGCCAAGATCGGAGCGTGCGGACAGATACGCAGTATTTT
CASSQDRSVRTDTQYF
>-|TRBJ1-5|-|TRBV5-1
TGCGCCAGCAGCTTGGAGGGCAGATTTAATCAGCCCCAGCATTTT
CASSLEGRFNQPQHF
>-|TRBJ1-2|few|TRBV14
TGTGCCAGCAGCCAAGATTGGATCTACACCTTC
CASSQDWIYTF
>-|TRBJ2-5|-|TRBV25-1
TGTGCCAGCAGTGGGACACCCCAAGAGACCCAGTACTTC
CASSGTPQETQYF
>TRBD1|TRBJ1-2|-|TRBV6-5
TGTGCCAGCAGTCCCGGACAGGGTGGCTACACCTTC
CASSPGQGGYTF
>TRBD1|TRBJ1-1|-|TRBV7-8
TGTGCCAGCAGACAAACAGGGGGGACTGAAGCTTTCTTT
CASRQTGGTEAFF
>-|TRBJ2-5|-|TRBV18
TGTGCCAGCTCACCACCAAATCGACTTGACCAAGAGACCCAGTACTTC
CASSPPNRLDQETQYF
>-|TRBJ2-2|-|TRBV6-1
TGTGCCAGCATTGCGCGGACGAACACCGGGGAGCTGTTTTTT
CASIARTNTGELFF
>-|TRBJ1-1|-|TRBV30
TGTGCCTGGAGTGTAGAGGCACAGAACACTGAAGCTTTCTTT
CAWSVEAQNTEAFF
>-|TRBJ1-4|few|TRBV29-1
TGCAGCGCTGGAATTGAAAAACTGTTTTTT
CSAGIEKLFF
>-|TRBJ1-2|few|TRBV19
TGTGCCAGTAGTATTTATTTGGGCGACTATGGCTACACCTTC
CASSIYLGDYGYTF
>-|TRBJ2-3|-|TRBV10-3
TGTGCCATCAGTGGAGGGGTCGATACGCAGTATTTT
CAISGGVDTQYF
>-|TRBJ2-2|-|TRBV9
TGTGCCAGCAGCGTAATAGCGGACTCCACCGGGGAGCTGTTTTTT
CASSVIADSTGELFF
>TRBD1|TRBJ1-3|-|TRBV7-2
TGTGCCAGCAGCTCCAGGACAGGGCCTGGAAACACCATATATTTT
CASSSRTGPGNTIYF
>-|TRBJ2-3|-|TRBV6-1
TGTGCCAGCAGGACGGGGGCCAACACAGATACGCAGTATTTT
CASRTGANTDTQYF
>TRBD1|TRBJ1-5|-|TRBV7-1
TGTGCCAGCAGCTACTACAGGGGGCAGCCCCAGCATTTT
CASSYYRGQPQHF
>TRBD1|TRBJ2-7|-|TRBV11-2
TGTGCCAGCAGCTGGGGACAGTCGAGATCCTACGAGCAGTACTTC
CASSWGQSRSYEQYF
>TRBD1|TRBJ1-1|-|TRBV29-1
TGCAGCGTTACTCCTGACAGGGTAAACACTGAAGCTTTCTTT
CSVTPDRVNTEAFF
>-|TRBJ2-1|-|TRBV27
TGTGCCAGCAGTAAGCAGCAAGAGCAGTTCTTC
CASSKQQEQFF
>-|TRBJ1-2|-|TRBV6-5
TGTGCCAGCAGTTACTCGGACAGATGGAGTGGCTACACCTTC
CASSYSDRWSGYTF
>-|TRBJ2-5|few|TRBV5-6
TGTGCCAGCAGCCTCCAAGAGACCCAGTACTTC
CASSLQETQYF
>TRBD2|TRBJ2-5|-|TRBV6-1
TGTGCCATCAGTGGGACCTTAGCGGGGCGAATCCAAGAGACCCAGTACTTC
CAISGTLAGRIQETQYF
>-|TRBJ2-5|-|TRBV19
TGTGCCAGTAGAGGGGACACCCAGTACTTC
CASRGDTQYF
>-|TRBJ2-7|few|TRBV30
TGTGCCTGGAGTCGGCTTAACGCCTACGAGCAGTACTTC
CAWSRLNAYEQYF
>-|TRBJ2-7|-|TRBV27
TGTGCCAGCAGGGAGCGGTCCGGGGGCTCCTACGAGCAGTACTTC
CASRERSGGSYEQYF
>TRBD2|TRBJ2-1|few|TRBV2
TGTGCCAGCAGTGATCAGCGGGGGCAAAATGAGCAGTTCTTC
CASSDQRGQNEQFF
>-|TRBJ1-2|few|TRBV14
TGTGCCAGCAGCCAAGGGGGGTCGGACTACACCTTC
CASSQGGSDYTF
>-|TRBJ1-1|-|TRBV29-1
TGCAGCGTTGGGGAGGTGACTGAAGCTTTCTTT
CSVGEVTEAFF
>-|TRBJ2-7|-|TRBV7-9
TGTGCCAGCAGTACTCAGGGGCCGAGCTCCTACGAGCAGTACTTC
CASSTQGPSSYEQYF
>-|TRBJ2-2|few|TRBV4-1
TGCGCCAGCAGCCAGCTGGGGGGCCAAACCGGGGAGCTGTTTTTT
CASSQLGGQTGELFF
>TRBD1|TRBJ1-1|-|TRBV9
TGTGCCAGCAGCGTAGAACCGGGGACAGGTGGTAAATGGTACACTGAAGCTTTCTTT
CASSVEPGTGGKWYTEAFF
>-|TRBJ2-7|-|TRBV5-6
TGTGCCAGCAGCCGCCCACAGGGGAGGTCCTACGAGCAGTACTTC
CASSRPQGRSYEQYF
>-|TRBJ1-5|-|TRBV18
TGTGCCAGCTCGCCGGGTCTCAATCAGCCCCAGCATTTT
CASSPGLNQPQHF
>-|TRBJ2-7|-|TRBV7-9
TGTGCCAGCAGCGCGGGACAGCCTTCCTCCTACGAGCAGTACTTC
CASSAGQPSSYEQYF
>-|TRBJ2-7|few|TRBV7-9
TGTGCCAGCAGCTTAGGTTTCCCAAGCTCCTACGAGCAGTACTTC
CASSLGFPSSYEQYF
>-|TRBJ2-3|-|TRBV7-3
TGTGCCAGCAGCTTAAATCTGGGGGGCCACACAGATACGCAGTATTTT
CASSLNLGGHTDTQYF
>-|TRBJ1-1|-|TRBV4-1
TGCGCCAGCAGCCAAGATCTCCTCAGGGAGGAGACTGAAGCTTTCTTT
CASSQDLLREETEAFF
>-|TRBJ2-3|many|TRBV14
TGTGCCAGCAGCCTTCTGTCAGGGTCGGTTGATACGCAGTATTTT
CASSLLSGSVDTQYF
>TRBD1|TRBJ2-7|few|TRBV6-6
TGTGCCATCAGCGCCACAGGGGCCTACGAGCAGTACTTC
CAISATGAYEQYF
>TRBD1|TRBJ1-1|-|TRBV2
TGTGCCAGCAGTGAGGACAGGGAGTGGGGCACTGAAGCTTTCTTT
CASSEDREWGTEAFF
>-|TRBJ1-2|-|TRBV7-2
TGTGCCAGCAGCTTACCACCAACAGGGAACTATGGCTACACCTTC
CASSLPPTGNYGYTF
>-|TRBJ2-7|-|TRBV29-1
TGCAGCGTTGGCGGCAGGGCCTACGAGCAGTACTTC
CSVGGRAYEQYF
>TRBD1|TRBJ1-2|few|TRBV5-1
TGCGCCACCGGGACAGGGTCGTTCGATGGCTACACCTTC
CATGTGSFDGYTF
>-|TRBJ2-3|-|TRBV10-3
TGTGCCATCAGTGAGTCTGAAGCTAATACGCAGTATTTT
CAISESEANTQYF
>-|TRBJ1-1|-|TRBV7-9
TGTGCCAGCAGCCCCGACACTGAAGCTTTCTTT
CASSPDTEAFF
>-|TRBJ1-2|-|TRBV29-1
TGCAGCGTTGTCTCGGGGAGCGGCTACACCTTC
CSVVSGSGYTF